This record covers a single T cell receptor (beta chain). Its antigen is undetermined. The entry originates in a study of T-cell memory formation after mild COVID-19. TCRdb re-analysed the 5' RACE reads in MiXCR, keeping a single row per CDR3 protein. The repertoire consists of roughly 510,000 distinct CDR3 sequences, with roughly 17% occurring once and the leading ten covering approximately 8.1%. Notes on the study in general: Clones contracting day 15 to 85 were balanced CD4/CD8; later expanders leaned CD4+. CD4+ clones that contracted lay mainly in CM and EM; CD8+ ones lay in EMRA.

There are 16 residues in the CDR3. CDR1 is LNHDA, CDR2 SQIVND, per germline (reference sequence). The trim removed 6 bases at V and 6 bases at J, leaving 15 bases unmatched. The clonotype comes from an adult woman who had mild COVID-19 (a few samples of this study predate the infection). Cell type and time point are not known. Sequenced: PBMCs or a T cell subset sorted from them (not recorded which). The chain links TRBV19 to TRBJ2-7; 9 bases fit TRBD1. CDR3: CASSKRSGTGNVEQYF. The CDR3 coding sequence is TGTGCCAGTAGCAAAAGATCCGGGACAGGGAATGTCGAGCAGTACTTC.